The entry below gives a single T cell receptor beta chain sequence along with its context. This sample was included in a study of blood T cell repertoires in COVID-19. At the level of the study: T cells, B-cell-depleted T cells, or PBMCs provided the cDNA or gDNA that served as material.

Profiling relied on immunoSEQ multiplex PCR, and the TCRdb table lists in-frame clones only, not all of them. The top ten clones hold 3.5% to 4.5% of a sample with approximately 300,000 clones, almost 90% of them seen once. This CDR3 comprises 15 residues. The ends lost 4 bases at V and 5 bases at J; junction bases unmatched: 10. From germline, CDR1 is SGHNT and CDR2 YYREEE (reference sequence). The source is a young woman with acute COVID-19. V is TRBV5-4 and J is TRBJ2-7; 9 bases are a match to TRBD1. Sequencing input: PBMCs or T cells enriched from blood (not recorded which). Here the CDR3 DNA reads TGTGCCAGCAGCCGCGGGGGACAGGGAGTTCACGAGCAGTACTTC. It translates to CASSRGGQGVHEQYF.